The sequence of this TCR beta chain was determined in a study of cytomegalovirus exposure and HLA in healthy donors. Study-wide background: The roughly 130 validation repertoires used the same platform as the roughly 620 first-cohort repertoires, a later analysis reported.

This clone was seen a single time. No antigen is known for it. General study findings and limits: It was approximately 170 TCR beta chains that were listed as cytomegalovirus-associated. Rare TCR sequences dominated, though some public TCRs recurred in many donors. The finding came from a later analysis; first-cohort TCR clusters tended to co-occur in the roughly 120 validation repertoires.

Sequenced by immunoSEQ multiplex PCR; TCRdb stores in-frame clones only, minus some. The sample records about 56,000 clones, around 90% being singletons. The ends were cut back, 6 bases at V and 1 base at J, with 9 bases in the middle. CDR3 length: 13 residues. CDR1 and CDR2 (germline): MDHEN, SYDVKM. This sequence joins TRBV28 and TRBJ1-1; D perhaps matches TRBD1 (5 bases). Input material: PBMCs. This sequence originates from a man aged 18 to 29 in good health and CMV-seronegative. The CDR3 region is CASRSTENTEAFF. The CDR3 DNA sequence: TGTGCCAGCAGGTCGACAGAGAACACTGAAGCTTTCTTT.